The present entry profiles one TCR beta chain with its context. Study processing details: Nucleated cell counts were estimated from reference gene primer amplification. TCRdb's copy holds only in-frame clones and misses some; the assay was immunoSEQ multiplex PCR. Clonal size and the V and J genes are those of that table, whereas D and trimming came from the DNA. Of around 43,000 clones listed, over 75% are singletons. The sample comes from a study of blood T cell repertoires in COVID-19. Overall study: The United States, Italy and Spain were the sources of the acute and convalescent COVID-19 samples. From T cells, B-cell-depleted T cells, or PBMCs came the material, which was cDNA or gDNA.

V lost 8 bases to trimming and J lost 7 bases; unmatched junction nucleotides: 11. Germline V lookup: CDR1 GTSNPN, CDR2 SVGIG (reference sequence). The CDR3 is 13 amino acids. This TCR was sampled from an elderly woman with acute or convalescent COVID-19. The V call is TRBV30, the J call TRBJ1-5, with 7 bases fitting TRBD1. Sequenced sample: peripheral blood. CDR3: CAGETGPNQPQHF. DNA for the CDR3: TGTGCCGGTGAGACAGGGCCGAACCAGCCCCAGCATTTT.